The present T cell receptor (beta chain) was sequenced within a study of Graves' ophthalmopathy and Graves' hyperthyroidism. This clonotype was seen a handful of times. This CDR3 has 15 residues. The germline CDR1 and CDR2 sequences are MNHEY and SVGEGT. V trimming: 5 bases; J trimming: 5 bases; junction bases outside the gene matches: 8. RNA served as the template for amplifying TCR beta CDR3 regions. First-round RT-PCR with HTBI primers preceded a second-round multiplex PCR. Using its own MiXCR run on the multiplex PCR reads, TCRdb lists one record per CDR3 protein. Of 1 million to 1.3 million distinct CDR3 sequences listed, about 38% are singletons.

The sample comprised peripheral blood or thyroid tissue (not recorded which). The TCR originated in an adult man with Graves' hyperthyroidism. The chain carries TRBV6-2 or TRBV6-3 and TRBJ1-5; TRBD1 matches at 8 bases. In nucleotides, the CDR3 is TGTGCCAGCAGTGAGGCAGGGGGCCTCCATCAGCCCCAGCATTTT. Amino acid sequence: CASSEAGGLHQPQHF.